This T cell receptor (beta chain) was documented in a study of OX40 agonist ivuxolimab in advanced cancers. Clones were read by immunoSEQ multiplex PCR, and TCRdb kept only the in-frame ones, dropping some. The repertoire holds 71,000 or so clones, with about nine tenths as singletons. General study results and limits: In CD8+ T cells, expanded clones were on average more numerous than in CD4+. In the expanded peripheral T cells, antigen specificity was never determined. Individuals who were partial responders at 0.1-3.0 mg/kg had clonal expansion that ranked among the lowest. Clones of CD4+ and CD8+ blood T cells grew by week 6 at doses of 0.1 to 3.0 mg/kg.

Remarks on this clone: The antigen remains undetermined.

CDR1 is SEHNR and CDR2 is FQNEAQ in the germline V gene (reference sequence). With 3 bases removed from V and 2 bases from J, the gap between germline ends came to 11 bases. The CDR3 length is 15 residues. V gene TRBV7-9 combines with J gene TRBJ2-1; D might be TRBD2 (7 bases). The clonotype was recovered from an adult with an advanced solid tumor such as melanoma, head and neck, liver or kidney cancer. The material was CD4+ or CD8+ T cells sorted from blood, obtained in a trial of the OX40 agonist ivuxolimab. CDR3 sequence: CASSFAGAAYNEQFF. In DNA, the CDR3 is TGTGCCAGCAGCTTTGCGGGGGCGGCCTACAATGAGCAGTTCTTC. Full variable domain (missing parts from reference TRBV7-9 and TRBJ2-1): DTGVSQNPRHKITKRGQNVTFRCDPISEHNRLYWYRQTLGQGPEFLTYFQNEAQLEKSRLLSDRFSAERPKGSFSTLEIQRTEQGDSAMYLCASSFAGAAYNEQFFGPGTRLTVL.